The 14 T cell receptor beta chains presented below share a single source sample, sequenced in a study of T cell responses to AZD1222 COVID-19 vaccine. Assay: immunoSEQ multiplex PCR; the TCRdb copy retains only in-frame clones and omits some. The sample carries some 90,000 clones, 80% to 90% recorded once. The material sequenced was peripheral blood, taken on day 0 of AZD1222 vaccination. The receptors shown here come from an adult in good health.

The chain couples TRBV28 to TRBJ1-5; D unresolved. The CDR3 loop spans 16 amino acids. Trimming took 1 base from V and 6 from J, leaving 16 bases between them. Germline CDR1 reads MDHEN; CDR2 reads SYDVKM. CDR3 residues: CASSLSPAFLSQPQHF. For the CDR3, the DNA is TGTGCCAGCAGTTTATCCCCGGCCTTTTTGAGTCAGCCCCAGCATTTT. Complete variable domain (other parts from reference TRBV28 and TRBJ1-5): DVKVTQSSRYLVKRTGEKVFLECVQDMDHENMFWYRQDPGLGLRLIYFSYDVKMKEKGDIPEGYSVSREKKERFSLILESASTNQTSMYLCASSLSPAFLSQPQHFGDGTRLSIL.

CDR3 sequence (DNA): TGTGCCAGCAGTTCCCCACGGACAGGCTCCTACGAGCAGTACTTC. Its protein is CASSSPRTGSYEQYF. The chain is built from TRBV27 and TRBJ2-7; 7 bases match TRBD1. The germline V gene has CDR1 MNHEY and CDR2 SMNVEV (reference sequence). This CDR3 has 15 amino acids. The trim removed 4 bases at V and 0 bases at J, leaving 6 bases unmatched.

The chain employs TRBV19 and TRBJ1-5; D gene ambiguous. Germline V gene sequence: CDR1 LNHDA, CDR2 SQIVND (reference sequence). Trimming pared 6 bases from V and 0 bases from J, leaving 12 bases between. The CDR3 runs 15 residues. Here the CDR3 reads CASSQFRDSNQPQHF. The CDR3 DNA reads as TGTGCCAGTAGCCAATTTAGGGATAGCAATCAGCCCCAGCATTTT.

The gene calls are TRBV4-1 and TRBJ1-1; D is unresolved. V was cut by 0 bases and J by 1 base, with 9 bases left in between. Germline loops: CDR1 MGHRA, CDR2 YSYEKL. This CDR3 spans 15 amino acids. For the CDR3, the DNA is TGCGCCAGCAGCCAAGAAGGTCGACAGAACACTGAAGCTTTCTTT. It encodes CASSQEGRQNTEAFF.

The chain employs TRBV19 and TRBJ1-2; 7 bases line up with TRBD1. The CDR3 is made up of 13 amino acids. V lost 9 bases to trimming and J lost 5 bases; unmatched junction nucleotides: 9. The germline V gene encodes CDR1 LNHDA and CDR2 SQIVND (reference sequence). This CDR3 is CASQDRVGYGYTF. Here the CDR3 DNA reads TGTGCCAGCCAAGACAGGGTGGGGTATGGCTACACCTTC.

The rearrangement links TRBV28 to TRBJ2-5, with TRBD2 identical over 8 bases. Germline trimming cut 1 base from V and 5 bases from J; bases unmatched to any gene: 9. This CDR3 is built from 16 residues. Germline lookup yields CDR1 MDHEN and CDR2 SYDVKM. The CDR3 DNA sequence: TGTGCCAGCAGTTTATACTTTAGCGGGAAGGGCGAGACCCAGTACTTC. Its protein is CASSLYFSGKGETQYF.

The chain joins TRBV18 to TRBJ2-5; TRBD2 aligns across 8 bases. Germline loops: CDR1 KGHSH, CDR2 LQKENI. CDR3 length: 12 amino acids. Losses at the gene ends were 5 bases for V and 5 bases for J; bases not matched to a gene: 1. In nucleotides, the CDR3 is TGTGCCAGCTCATCGGGGGGGGAGACCCAGTACTTC. Amino acids: CASSSGGETQYF.

This sequence joins TRBV28 and TRBJ2-1; 10 bases fit TRBD2. The CDR3 length is 15 residues. Germline V CDR1 and CDR2: MDHEN, SYDVKM. V lost 6 bases, J lost 6 bases, and 8 bases stayed unmatched. CDR3 sequence reads: CASSYLAGEGNEQFF. The CDR3 region has the DNA TGTGCCAGCAGCTATCTAGCGGGAGAAGGCAATGAGCAGTTCTTC.

In its sample, this clone was seen a few times. The chain carries TRBV14 and TRBJ1-2; TRBD1 matches at 7 bases. Germline assignment: CDR1 SGHDN and CDR2 FVKESK. J was trimmed by 0 bases and V by 3 bases; bases with no gene match: 4. The CDR3 loop spans 15 amino acids. In DNA form, the CDR3 reads TGTGCCAGCAGCCAGACAGGGATAGCTAACTATGGCTACACCTTC. It specifies CASSQTGIANYGYTF.

This clone occurred once. The J gene is TRBJ1-3, the V gene TRBV25-1, with 7 nucleotides matching TRBD1. Germline V gives CDR1 MGHDK, CDR2 SYGVNS. The trim removed 1 base at V and 0 bases at J, leaving 6 bases unmatched. There are 17 residues in the CDR3. CDR3 in DNA: TGTGCCAGCAGTGAATGGGGAGGGGGCAGCTCTGGAAACACCATATATTTT. Translated, it gives CASSEWGGGSSGNTIYF. The full variable domain, in which reference TRBV25-1 and TRBJ1-3 provide the parts outside the CDR3, is EADIYQTPRYLVIGTGKKITLECSQTMGHDKMYWYQQDPGMELHLIHYSYGVNSTEKGDLSSESTVSRIRTEHFPLTLESARPSHTSQYLCASSEWGGGSSGNTIYFGEGSWLTVV.

A few counts support this clone. The chain links TRBV5-1 to TRBJ1-6, with TRBD1 identical over 9 bases. This CDR3 region has 16 residues. The V and J ends lost 4 bases and 10 bases, in that order; junction bases with no gene match: 12. Germline CDR1 and CDR2: SGHRS and YFSETQ. The CDR3 bases are TGCGCCAGCAGCCGACAGGGGGATCATGCCGGCTCACCCCTCCACTTT. This encodes CASSRQGDHAGSPLHF.

A note on this clone: Germline and junction disagree at one end, which may indicate a read error. The CDR3 bases are TGTGCCAGTAGGATAGGGGAGGGAGGTTCCTACAATGAGCAGTTCTTC. The encoded protein is CASRIGEGGSYNEQFF. The chain has TRBV19 and TRBJ2-1; TRBD2 matches 7 bases. The length of the CDR3 is 16 residues. Germline V lookup: CDR1 LNHDA, CDR2 SQIVND (reference sequence).

This sequence joins TRBV28 and TRBJ2-3; no definite D call. CDR1 is MDHEN, CDR2 SYDVKM, per germline. V dropped 5 bases and J dropped 3 bases, with 6 bases sitting between them. This CDR3 spans 12 amino acids. The CDR3 spells CASSKTTDTQYF. In nucleotides, the CDR3 is TGTGCCAGCAGTAAGACTACAGATACGCAGTATTTT.

This chain connects TRBV18 to TRBJ1-4; D gene ambiguous. The length of the CDR3 is 11 residues. The germline CDR1 and CDR2 sequences are KGHSH and LQKENI. V was cut by 11 bases and J by 6 bases, with 10 bases left in between. CDR3 residues: CAFREDEKLFF. For the CDR3, the DNA is TGTGCCTTTCGCGAGGATGAAAAACTGTTTTTT.